The entry below gives a single T cell receptor beta chain sequence along with its context. Trimming took off 7 bases at V and 1 base at J, with 10 bases between the two ends. CDR3 length: 12 residues. From germline, CDR1 is SQVTM and CDR2 ANQGSEA. This entry comes from a study of blood T cell repertoires in COVID-19. About the study: COVID-19 samples from acute and convalescent phases originated in the United States, Italy and Spain. From T cells, B-cell-depleted T cells, or PBMCs came the material, which was cDNA or gDNA.

Methods used by the authors: Estimation of nucleated cell counts relied on the amplification of reference gene primers. The data were produced by immunoSEQ multiplex PCR, yet TCRdb's version contains in-frame clones alone and is incomplete. The DNA gave D and trimming, while V, J and clone size come from that table. This sample has around 130,000 clones, with roughly 90% found just once. This clonotype originated in a middle-aged man with acute or convalescent COVID-19. The V gene is TRBV29-1, the J gene TRBJ1-1; a weak D match, TRBD1 (5 bases). Sequencing was carried out using peripheral blood. This chain's CDR3 is CSAAQGNTEAFF. The CDR3 DNA follows: TGCAGCGCCGCCCAGGGGAACACTGAAGCTTTCTTT.